These 15 T cell receptor beta chains originate from one sample sequenced in a study of blood T cell repertoires in COVID-19. TCRdb's copy holds only in-frame clones and misses some; the assay was immunoSEQ multiplex PCR. The sample has 140,000 to 150,000 clones, roughly 80% seen once. The sequenced sample was peripheral blood. All receptors derive from a human donor in a cohort sampled during active COVID-19.

The sample holds a few counts of this clone. The genes are TRBV9 and TRBJ2-1, with D unclear. V lost 1 base and J 5 bases, leaving 19 bases between the germline ends. The CDR3 is 17 residues long. Germline CDR1 SGDLS, CDR2 YYNGEE. CDR3 DNA sequence: TGTGCCAGCAGCGTAAGCCCCACCTCCGTGGTTCACAATGAGCAGTTCTTC. Protein sequence: CASSVSPTSVVHNEQFF.

The chain is built from TRBV3-1 (or the pseudogene TRBV3-2) and TRBJ1-3; TRBD1 agrees at 8 bases. The length of the CDR3 is 15 residues. CDR1 is LGHDT, CDR2 YNNKEL, per germline (reference sequence). Trimming at V came to 0 bases and at J to 7 bases, leaving 5 bases not matched to a gene. The CDR3 loop is CASSQDTGGSNTIYF. CDR3 DNA sequence: TGTGCCAGCAGCCAAGATACAGGGGGTAGTAACACCATATATTTT.

This clone came up once. The rearrangement joins TRBV4-1 to TRBJ2-4; perhaps TRBD2 as D (5 bases). Germline V gene lookup returns CDR1 MGHRA and CDR2 YSYEKL. V was clipped by 4 bases and J by 1 base, with 20 bases between them. This CDR3 region has 18 residues. DNA for the CDR3: TGCGCCAGCAGCCTCCTTCCCCCTAGCTATCTCGCCAAAAACATTCAGTACTTC. Protein: CASSLLPPSYLAKNIQYF.

This clone was counted once. The chain combines TRBV5-1 with TRBJ2-7; 11 nucleotides agree with TRBD1. V dropped 8 bases and J dropped 3; count of bases not matched to a gene: 16. The germline gives CDR1 SGHRS, CDR2 YFSETQ. CDR3 size: 17 residues. The CDR3 nucleotides read TGCGCCAGTAAAAGAACTCTCGGGACAGGGGGGTTCTACGAGCAGTACTTC. Encoded protein: CASKRTLGTGGFYEQYF.

In its sample, this clone was seen once. V gene TRBV5-1 combines with J gene TRBJ2-7; TRBD1 agrees at 9 bases. The germline V gene has CDR1 SGHRS and CDR2 YFSETQ. CDR3 size: 14 residues. V shed 1 base, J shed 4 bases, and the junction held 3 bases outside the gene matches. CDR3 sequence reads: CASSLWGQGYEQYV. CDR3 bases: TGCGCCAGCAGCTTGTGGGGACAGGGTTACGAGCAGTACGTC.

This chain's CDR3 is CSGSDRGTEAFF. The CDR3 DNA is TGCAGCGGCTCCGACAGGGGTACTGAAGCTTTCTTT. The chain joins TRBV29-1 to TRBJ1-1, with 8 bases that match TRBD1. CDR1 is SQVTM, CDR2 ANQGSEA, per germline. CDR3 length: 12 amino acids. V was clipped by 7 bases and J by 5 bases; unmatched bases: 6.

The chain uses TRBV28 and TRBJ1-3; TRBD1 is a possible D gene (6 bases). Trimming shortened V by 5 bases and J by 2 bases, and 16 bases separated the two germline ends. This CDR3 has 16 amino acids. CDR1 is MDHEN and CDR2 is SYDVKM in the germline V gene. This chain's CDR3 is CASSPAGGLAGNTIYF. DNA for the CDR3: TGTGCCAGCAGTCCCGCCGGGGGGCTAGCTGGAAACACCATATATTTT.

CDR3: CASSLEFGGGYNEQFF. The CDR3 DNA follows: TGTGCCAGCAGCTTAGAATTCGGGGGGGGCTACAATGAGCAGTTCTTC. This chain joins TRBV11-2 and TRBJ2-1, with TRBD2 identical over 8 bases. The CDR3 covers 16 residues. With V trimmed by 0 bases and J by 3 bases, 4 bases remained unmatched. Per germline, CDR1 SGHAT and CDR2 FQNNGV.

The CDR3 sequence: CASSPIQGGPPDGYTF. The CDR3, as DNA: TGCGCCAGCAGCCCGATTCAAGGGGGCCCTCCGGATGGCTACACCTTC. The chain carries TRBV5-1 and TRBJ1-2; the match to TRBD1 covers 7 bases. The CDR3 is 16 amino acids. Unmatched junction bases numbered 15, after V lost 4 bases and J lost 6 bases. Germline-derived CDR1 and CDR2 are SGHRS and YFSETQ. The whole variable domain, remainder taken from reference TRBV5-1 and TRBJ1-2, is KAGVTQTPRYLIKTRGQQVTLSCSPISGHRSVSWYQQTPGQGLQFLFEYFSETQRNKGNFPGRFSGRQFSNSRSEMNVSTLELGDSALYLCASSPIQGGPPDGYTFGSGTRLTVV.

V is TRBV6-2 or TRBV6-3 and J is TRBJ1-1; 7 bases are shared with TRBD1. Unmatched junction bases numbered 7, after V lost 2 bases and J lost 4 bases. CDR1 and CDR2 (germline): MNHEY, SVGEGT. The CDR3 runs 15 residues. CDR3 sequence reads: CASSYGRTGGTEAFF. For the CDR3, the DNA is TGTGCCAGCAGTTACGGGAGGACAGGAGGCACTGAAGCTTTCTTT.

The V gene is TRBV9, the J gene TRBJ2-3; 10 nucleotides line up with TRBD1. The germline CDR1 and CDR2 sequences are SGDLS and YYNGEE. The V and J ends lost 4 bases and 3 bases, in that order; junction bases with no gene match: 5. The CDR3 runs 15 residues. The CDR3 DNA follows: TGTGCCAGCAGCCCGGGACAGGGGCTGACAGATACGCAGTATTTT. Amino acid sequence: CASSPGQGLTDTQYF.

The chain carries TRBV21-1 and TRBJ2-4; the tabulated D call, TRBD2, remains unverified against the DNA. TRBV21-1 is a pseudogene segment. CDR3 length equals 17 residues. Here the CDR3 DNA reads TGTGCCAGCAGCAAAGTCTGGGACTCCACAGCCAAAAACATTCAGTACTTC. Its translation: CASSKVWDSTAKNIQYF.

V is TRBV4-2 and J is TRBJ1-2, with a weak D call TRBD1 (5 bases). V lost 2 bases to trimming and J lost 0 bases, with 22 bases between them. The CDR3 has 19 amino acids. Germline CDR1 is LGHNA and CDR2 is YNFKEQ. CDR3 protein: CASSQHTRRQLVANYGYTF. The CDR3 DNA reads TGTGCCAGCAGCCAACACACGCGGCGACAGTTGGTGGCTAACTATGGCTACACCTTC.

The rearrangement links TRBV6-6 to TRBJ2-7; TRBD1 might be the D (6 bases). The CDR3 sequence is 13 residues long. V was cut by 6 bases and J by 4 bases, with 13 bases left in between. Germline V lookup: CDR1 MNHNY, CDR2 SVGAGI (reference sequence). The CDR3 loop is CASSRQEVYEQYF. The DNA for the CDR3 is TGTGCCAGCAGCCGACAGGAAGTATACGAGCAGTACTTC.

This clone occurred a few times. This chain connects TRBV7-8 to TRBJ2-5; D not certain. Germline V gives CDR1 SGHVS, CDR2 FQNEAQ. The CDR3 is made up of 17 amino acids. With 5 bases removed from V and 3 bases from J, the gap between germline ends came to 22 bases. CDR3 loop: CASSLDPLGSREETQYF. DNA for the CDR3: TGTGCCAGCAGCCTCGATCCTTTGGGCAGCCGCGAAGAGACCCAGTACTTC.